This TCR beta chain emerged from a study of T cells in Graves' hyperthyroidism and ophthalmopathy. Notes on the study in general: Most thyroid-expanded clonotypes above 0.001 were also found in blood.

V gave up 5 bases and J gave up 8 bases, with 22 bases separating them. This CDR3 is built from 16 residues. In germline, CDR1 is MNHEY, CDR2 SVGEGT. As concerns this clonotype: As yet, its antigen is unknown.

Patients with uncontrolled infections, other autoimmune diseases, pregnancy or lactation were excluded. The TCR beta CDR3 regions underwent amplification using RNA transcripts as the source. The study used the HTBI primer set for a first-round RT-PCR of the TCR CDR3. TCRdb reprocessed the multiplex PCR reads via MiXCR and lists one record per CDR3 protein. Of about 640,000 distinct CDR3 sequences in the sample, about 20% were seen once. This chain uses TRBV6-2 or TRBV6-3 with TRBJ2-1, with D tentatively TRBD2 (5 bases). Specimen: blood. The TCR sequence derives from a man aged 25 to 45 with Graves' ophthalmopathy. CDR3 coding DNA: TGTGCCAGCAGTATGGGAGTTAGCGTTGGTTTCGATGAGCAGTTCTTC. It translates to CASSMGVSVGFDEQFF.